A selection of T cell receptor beta chains follows, all from one sample in a study of blood T cell repertoires in COVID-19. Sequenced by immunoSEQ multiplex PCR; TCRdb stores in-frame clones only, minus some. The sample includes almost 200,000 clones, about 90% of them seen just once. The sample taken for sequencing was peripheral blood. All receptors come from a woman between 70 and 85 years old with acute or convalescent COVID-19. Both conserved end residues are part of each CDR3. A D gene is named only where the DNA matches it firmly. A row's size may be missing; if present it is once, few, many or a size class.

clone_size	d_call	v_call	cdr3_length	j_call	cdr3_nt	cdr3_aa
-	TRBD2	TRBV20-1	16	TRBJ2-2	TGCAGTGCTAGTCCCCATAGCGGGGCGAACACCGGGGAGCTGTTTTTT	CSASPHSGANTGELFF
-	-	TRBV2	14	TRBJ1-5	TGTGCCAGCAGTGACAGGATTAGCAATCAGCCCCAGCATTTT	CASSDRISNQPQHF
-	-	TRBV5-5	13	TRBJ1-4	TGTGCCAGCAGCTTGGGACAGGTTGAAAAACTGTTTTTT	CASSLGQVEKLFF
-	-	TRBV2	12	TRBJ2-5	TGTGCCAGCAGTAGCAGGGGAGTGACCCAGTACTTC	CASSSRGVTQYF
once	-	TRBV3-1/TRBV3-2	12	TRBJ2-7	TGTGCCAGCAGCCGCGGGTCCTACGAGCAGTACTTC	CASSRGSYEQYF
-	-	TRBV9	14	TRBJ1-2	TGTGCCAGCAGCGTCGCAGGCCGCAACTATGGCTACACCTTC	CASSVAGRNYGYTF
-	TRBD1	TRBV27	18	TRBJ1-1	TGTGCCAGCACCCGAGTGTTGGGGACAGGGGGCCCGGGGACTGAAGCTTTCTTT	CASTRVLGTGGPGTEAFF
once	-	TRBV13	14	TRBJ2-7	TGTGCCAGCAGCGCCCGGGGACTTCGCTACGAGCAGTACTTC	CASSARGLRYEQYF
-	TRBD2	TRBV3-1/TRBV3-2	13	TRBJ2-1	TGTGCCAGCAGCCCCCTGGCGGGAGTTGAGCAGTTCTTC	CASSPLAGVEQFF
-	-	TRBV19	14	TRBJ1-5	TGTGCCAGTAGTATAGTGGGAGGCGATCAGCCCCAGCATTTT	CASSIVGGDQPQHF
-	TRBD2	TRBV9	14	TRBJ2-3	TGTGCCAGCAGCGTAACTAGCGGGACAGATACGCAGTATTTT	CASSVTSGTDTQYF
once	TRBD1	TRBV5-1	15	TRBJ2-5	TGCGCCAGCAGCTTGCAGGACAGGGGGCATGAGACCCAGTACTTC	CASSLQDRGHETQYF
-	-	TRBV18	16	TRBJ1-5	TGTGCCAGCTCACTCAATCGTGGGGGCAAGGGACAGCCCCAGCATTTT	CASSLNRGGKGQPQHF
-	-	TRBV6-5	13	TRBJ2-3	TGTGCCAGCAGTCAGGGGTGGTGGGATACGCAGTATTTT	CASSQGWWDTQYF
-	TRBD1	TRBV5-1	15	TRBJ1-4	TGCGCCAGCAGCTCGACAGGGGGCCCTAATGAAAAACTGTTTTTT	CASSSTGGPNEKLFF
once	-	TRBV12-3/TRBV12-4	13	TRBJ1-1	TGTGCCAGCGGGAAGGGGCCGAACACTGAAGCTTTCTTT	CASGKGPNTEAFF
-	TRBD1	TRBV6-5	12	TRBJ1-1	TGTGCCAGCCTGGGACAGGGGTTTGAAGCTTTCTTT	CASLGQGFEAFF
-	-	TRBV29-1	12	TRBJ2-1	TGCAGCGTCGTACAACTAGTGGGTATTTGGTTCTTC	CSVVQLVGIWFF
-	TRBD2	TRBV18	17	TRBJ2-7	TGTGCCAGCTCACCGCCTAGCTTGGGAGGGAGCTCCTACGAGCAGTACTTC	CASSPPSLGGSSYEQYF
-	-	TRBV11-2	18	TRBJ2-1	TGTGCCAGCAGCTTAGATCGGTTCAGGGGAATTGGCTACAATGAGCAGTTCTTC	CASSLDRFRGIGYNEQFF
once	TRBD1	TRBV19	15	TRBJ1-6	TGTGCCAGTAGTGGAACAGGGGGCAGAAATTCACCCCTCCACTTT	CASSGTGGRNSPLHF
-	-	TRBV27	16	TRBJ1-4	TGTGCCAGCAGCTACCTCCCCCCTACCGGTAATGAAAAACTGTTTTTT	CASSYLPPTGNEKLFF
-	-	TRBV18	13	TRBJ1-1	TGTGCCAGCTCACCAACTTTCGACACTGAAGCTTTCTTT	CASSPTFDTEAFF
-	-	TRBV15	13	TRBJ1-1	TGTGCCACCAGCATCAGGGGTGAAGCTGAAGCTTTCTTT	CATSIRGEAEAFF
-	-	TRBV11-2	15	TRBJ2-5	TGTGCCAGCAGCTTAGTTCCAGGGTCCCAAGAGACCCAGTACTTC	CASSLVPGSQETQYF
-	-	TRBV11-3	14	TRBJ2-1	TGTGCCAGCAGCCTTAGCGGATACATAAATGAGCAGTTCTTC	CASSLSGYINEQFF
-	-	TRBV5-1	13	TRBJ1-1	TGCGCCAGCAGCTACCACCAGGGCCCTGAAGCTTTCTTT	CASSYHQGPEAFF
-	-	TRBV2	13	TRBJ1-1	TGTGCCAGCACCGTTGACATGAACACTGAAGCTTTCTTT	CASTVDMNTEAFF
-	TRBD1	TRBV27	15	TRBJ2-3	TGTGCCAGCAGTTTTGGTACAGGGGGCGGAGATACGCAGTATTTT	CASSFGTGGGDTQYF
-	TRBD2	TRBV2	16	TRBJ2-7	TGTGCCAGCAGGGGAGGGACTAGCGGGAGGTCTTACGAGCAGTACTTC	CASRGGTSGRSYEQYF
-	-	TRBV28	10	TRBJ2-3	TGTGCCACCTCTTCAGATACGCAGTATTTT	CATSSDTQYF
-	-	TRBV29-1	12	TRBJ1-2	TGCAGCGTTCTTAGATCTAACTATGGCTACACCTTC	CSVLRSNYGYTF
-	-	TRBV5-5	13	TRBJ1-2	TGTGCCAGCAGCTTCAGGGAAGGCTATGGCTACACCTTC	CASSFREGYGYTF
-	-	TRBV5-1	12	TRBJ1-2	TGCGCCAGCAGCTTGCCGGCGGAGGGCTACACCTTC	CASSLPAEGYTF
-	-	TRBV9	15	TRBJ1-4	TGTGCCAGCAGCGTAGAGGGCAGGGAACGCGAAAAACTGTTTTTT	CASSVEGREREKLFF
-	-	TRBV2	14	TRBJ1-1	TGTGCCAGCAGTAAGAGGACAGTGAACACTGAAGCTTTCTTT	CASSKRTVNTEAFF
-	TRBD2	TRBV6-1	16	TRBJ2-1	TGTGCCAGCAGTGAAGCGCGGGGGAGGGCCGGGAATGAGCAGTTCTTC	CASSEARGRAGNEQFF
-	TRBD2	TRBV15	15	TRBJ2-7	TGTGCCACCAGCATAGAACGCGGGAGCTCCTACGAGCAGTACTTC	CATSIERGSSYEQYF